Below, 8 T cell receptor beta chains from the same sample are listed, as sequenced in a study of T cells in Graves' hyperthyroidism and ophthalmopathy. There were TCR beta CDR3 regions amplified from RNA transcripts. Carried out on the TCR CDR3, a first-round RT-PCR used the HTBI primer set. One entry per CDR3 protein results from TCRdb running MiXCR on the multiplex PCR reads. The table lists approximately 400,000 distinct CDR3 sequences, roughly 19% of them singletons. The sample was blood. The receptors stem from a young woman with Graves' hyperthyroidism.

In the case of this clonotype: A much larger clone lies one base from this, so it may be a read error. The chain links TRBV2 to TRBJ2-5, with D hard to call. V gave up 7 bases and J gave up 3 bases, with 12 bases separating them. Germline assignment: CDR1 SNHLY and CDR2 FYNNEI. The CDR3 totals 13 residues. The CDR3 nucleotides are TGTGCCAGCACCAGATCTTTAAAAGAGACCCAGTACTTC. It encodes CASTRSLKETQYF. The whole variable domain, remainder taken from reference TRBV2 and TRBJ2-5, is EPEVTQTPSHQVTQMGQEVILRCVPISNHLYFYWYRQILGQKVEFLVSFYNNEISEKSEIFDDQFSVERPDGSNFTLKIRSTKLEDSAMYFCASTRSLKETQYFGPGTRLLVL.

The chain links TRBV6-2 or TRBV6-3 to TRBJ1-5; 10 bases agree with TRBD1. V shed 5 bases, J shed 7 bases, and the junction held 5 bases outside the gene matches. The CDR3 is made up of 14 amino acids. CDR1 and CDR2 from the germline V gene are MNHEY and SVGEGT. The CDR3 loop reads CASSLGTGVQPQHF. In DNA, the CDR3 is TGTGCCAGCAGTCTCGGGACAGGGGTCCAGCCCCAGCATTTT.

CDR3 protein: CASNGGGGHTGELFF. CDR3 nucleotides: TGTGCCAGCAATGGGGGCGGGGGACACACCGGGGAGCTGTTTTTT. This rearrangement joins TRBV6-1 to TRBJ2-2; D is perhaps TRBD2 (7 bases). V dropped 7 bases and J dropped 3 bases, with 15 bases sitting between them. Germline CDR1 and CDR2: MNHNS and SASEGT. CDR3 length: 15 amino acids.

The chain employs TRBV7-2 and TRBJ2-7, with TRBD1 as a possible D gene (6 bases). V dropped 3 bases and J dropped 4 bases, with 10 bases sitting between them. There are 13 residues in the CDR3. In germline, CDR1 is SGHTA, CDR2 FQGNSA. CDR3 in amino acids: CASSLGAPYEQYF. The DNA of the CDR3 is TGTGCCAGCAGCTTGGGGGCCCCATACGAGCAGTACTTC.

The chain couples TRBV6-2 or TRBV6-3 to TRBJ2-7; 12 bases align to TRBD2. V lost 6 bases to trimming and J lost 4 bases; unmatched junction nucleotides: 4. In germline, CDR1 is MNHEY, CDR2 SVGEGT. This CDR3 comprises 14 residues. In DNA, the CDR3 is TGTGCCAGCAGAATTCTAGCGGGGGGGTACGAGCAGTACTTC. Translation: CASRILAGGYEQYF.

Only a few counts were recorded for this clonotype. The chain recombines TRBV3-1 with TRBJ1-2, with 10 nucleotides matching TRBD1. This CDR3 contains 16 residues. The V and J ends lost 4 bases and 2 bases, in that order; junction bases with no gene match: 7. Germline CDR1 and CDR2: LGHDT and YNNKEL (reference sequence). The CDR3 region has the DNA TGTGCCAGCAGCCTAGGCCCGGGACAGGGGAACTATGGCTACACCTTC. This sequence encodes CASSLGPGQGNYGYTF. Full variable domain (remainder filled in from reference TRBV3-1 and TRBJ1-2): DTAVSQTPKYLVTQMGNDKSIKCEQNLGHDTMYWYKQDSKKFLKIMFSYNNKELIINETVPNRFSPKSPDKAHLNLHINSLELGDSAVYFCASSLGPGQGNYGYTFGSGTRLTVV.

This clonotype has ten or more counts. The genes are TRBV5-1 and TRBJ2-2; D not resolved. V was cut by 3 bases and J by 0 bases, with 6 bases left in between. Germline V CDR1 and CDR2: SGHRS, YFSETQ. The CDR3 loop spans 14 amino acids. The CDR3 region is CASSSLANTGELFF. DNA for the CDR3: TGCGCCAGCAGCTCGTTGGCGAACACCGGGGAGCTGTTTTTT.

The chain employs TRBV10-2 and TRBJ2-2, with D perhaps matching TRBD1 (6 bases). The CDR3 sequence is 19 residues long. The germline V gene encodes CDR1 WSHSY and CDR2 SAAADI. Trimming cost V 3 bases and J 3 bases, with 23 bases left between them. The CDR3, as DNA: TGCGCCAGCAGTGATTTAATGGGCAGGGGTTTAAAAGACACCGGGGAGCTGTTTTTT. Its protein is CASSDLMGRGLKDTGELFF.